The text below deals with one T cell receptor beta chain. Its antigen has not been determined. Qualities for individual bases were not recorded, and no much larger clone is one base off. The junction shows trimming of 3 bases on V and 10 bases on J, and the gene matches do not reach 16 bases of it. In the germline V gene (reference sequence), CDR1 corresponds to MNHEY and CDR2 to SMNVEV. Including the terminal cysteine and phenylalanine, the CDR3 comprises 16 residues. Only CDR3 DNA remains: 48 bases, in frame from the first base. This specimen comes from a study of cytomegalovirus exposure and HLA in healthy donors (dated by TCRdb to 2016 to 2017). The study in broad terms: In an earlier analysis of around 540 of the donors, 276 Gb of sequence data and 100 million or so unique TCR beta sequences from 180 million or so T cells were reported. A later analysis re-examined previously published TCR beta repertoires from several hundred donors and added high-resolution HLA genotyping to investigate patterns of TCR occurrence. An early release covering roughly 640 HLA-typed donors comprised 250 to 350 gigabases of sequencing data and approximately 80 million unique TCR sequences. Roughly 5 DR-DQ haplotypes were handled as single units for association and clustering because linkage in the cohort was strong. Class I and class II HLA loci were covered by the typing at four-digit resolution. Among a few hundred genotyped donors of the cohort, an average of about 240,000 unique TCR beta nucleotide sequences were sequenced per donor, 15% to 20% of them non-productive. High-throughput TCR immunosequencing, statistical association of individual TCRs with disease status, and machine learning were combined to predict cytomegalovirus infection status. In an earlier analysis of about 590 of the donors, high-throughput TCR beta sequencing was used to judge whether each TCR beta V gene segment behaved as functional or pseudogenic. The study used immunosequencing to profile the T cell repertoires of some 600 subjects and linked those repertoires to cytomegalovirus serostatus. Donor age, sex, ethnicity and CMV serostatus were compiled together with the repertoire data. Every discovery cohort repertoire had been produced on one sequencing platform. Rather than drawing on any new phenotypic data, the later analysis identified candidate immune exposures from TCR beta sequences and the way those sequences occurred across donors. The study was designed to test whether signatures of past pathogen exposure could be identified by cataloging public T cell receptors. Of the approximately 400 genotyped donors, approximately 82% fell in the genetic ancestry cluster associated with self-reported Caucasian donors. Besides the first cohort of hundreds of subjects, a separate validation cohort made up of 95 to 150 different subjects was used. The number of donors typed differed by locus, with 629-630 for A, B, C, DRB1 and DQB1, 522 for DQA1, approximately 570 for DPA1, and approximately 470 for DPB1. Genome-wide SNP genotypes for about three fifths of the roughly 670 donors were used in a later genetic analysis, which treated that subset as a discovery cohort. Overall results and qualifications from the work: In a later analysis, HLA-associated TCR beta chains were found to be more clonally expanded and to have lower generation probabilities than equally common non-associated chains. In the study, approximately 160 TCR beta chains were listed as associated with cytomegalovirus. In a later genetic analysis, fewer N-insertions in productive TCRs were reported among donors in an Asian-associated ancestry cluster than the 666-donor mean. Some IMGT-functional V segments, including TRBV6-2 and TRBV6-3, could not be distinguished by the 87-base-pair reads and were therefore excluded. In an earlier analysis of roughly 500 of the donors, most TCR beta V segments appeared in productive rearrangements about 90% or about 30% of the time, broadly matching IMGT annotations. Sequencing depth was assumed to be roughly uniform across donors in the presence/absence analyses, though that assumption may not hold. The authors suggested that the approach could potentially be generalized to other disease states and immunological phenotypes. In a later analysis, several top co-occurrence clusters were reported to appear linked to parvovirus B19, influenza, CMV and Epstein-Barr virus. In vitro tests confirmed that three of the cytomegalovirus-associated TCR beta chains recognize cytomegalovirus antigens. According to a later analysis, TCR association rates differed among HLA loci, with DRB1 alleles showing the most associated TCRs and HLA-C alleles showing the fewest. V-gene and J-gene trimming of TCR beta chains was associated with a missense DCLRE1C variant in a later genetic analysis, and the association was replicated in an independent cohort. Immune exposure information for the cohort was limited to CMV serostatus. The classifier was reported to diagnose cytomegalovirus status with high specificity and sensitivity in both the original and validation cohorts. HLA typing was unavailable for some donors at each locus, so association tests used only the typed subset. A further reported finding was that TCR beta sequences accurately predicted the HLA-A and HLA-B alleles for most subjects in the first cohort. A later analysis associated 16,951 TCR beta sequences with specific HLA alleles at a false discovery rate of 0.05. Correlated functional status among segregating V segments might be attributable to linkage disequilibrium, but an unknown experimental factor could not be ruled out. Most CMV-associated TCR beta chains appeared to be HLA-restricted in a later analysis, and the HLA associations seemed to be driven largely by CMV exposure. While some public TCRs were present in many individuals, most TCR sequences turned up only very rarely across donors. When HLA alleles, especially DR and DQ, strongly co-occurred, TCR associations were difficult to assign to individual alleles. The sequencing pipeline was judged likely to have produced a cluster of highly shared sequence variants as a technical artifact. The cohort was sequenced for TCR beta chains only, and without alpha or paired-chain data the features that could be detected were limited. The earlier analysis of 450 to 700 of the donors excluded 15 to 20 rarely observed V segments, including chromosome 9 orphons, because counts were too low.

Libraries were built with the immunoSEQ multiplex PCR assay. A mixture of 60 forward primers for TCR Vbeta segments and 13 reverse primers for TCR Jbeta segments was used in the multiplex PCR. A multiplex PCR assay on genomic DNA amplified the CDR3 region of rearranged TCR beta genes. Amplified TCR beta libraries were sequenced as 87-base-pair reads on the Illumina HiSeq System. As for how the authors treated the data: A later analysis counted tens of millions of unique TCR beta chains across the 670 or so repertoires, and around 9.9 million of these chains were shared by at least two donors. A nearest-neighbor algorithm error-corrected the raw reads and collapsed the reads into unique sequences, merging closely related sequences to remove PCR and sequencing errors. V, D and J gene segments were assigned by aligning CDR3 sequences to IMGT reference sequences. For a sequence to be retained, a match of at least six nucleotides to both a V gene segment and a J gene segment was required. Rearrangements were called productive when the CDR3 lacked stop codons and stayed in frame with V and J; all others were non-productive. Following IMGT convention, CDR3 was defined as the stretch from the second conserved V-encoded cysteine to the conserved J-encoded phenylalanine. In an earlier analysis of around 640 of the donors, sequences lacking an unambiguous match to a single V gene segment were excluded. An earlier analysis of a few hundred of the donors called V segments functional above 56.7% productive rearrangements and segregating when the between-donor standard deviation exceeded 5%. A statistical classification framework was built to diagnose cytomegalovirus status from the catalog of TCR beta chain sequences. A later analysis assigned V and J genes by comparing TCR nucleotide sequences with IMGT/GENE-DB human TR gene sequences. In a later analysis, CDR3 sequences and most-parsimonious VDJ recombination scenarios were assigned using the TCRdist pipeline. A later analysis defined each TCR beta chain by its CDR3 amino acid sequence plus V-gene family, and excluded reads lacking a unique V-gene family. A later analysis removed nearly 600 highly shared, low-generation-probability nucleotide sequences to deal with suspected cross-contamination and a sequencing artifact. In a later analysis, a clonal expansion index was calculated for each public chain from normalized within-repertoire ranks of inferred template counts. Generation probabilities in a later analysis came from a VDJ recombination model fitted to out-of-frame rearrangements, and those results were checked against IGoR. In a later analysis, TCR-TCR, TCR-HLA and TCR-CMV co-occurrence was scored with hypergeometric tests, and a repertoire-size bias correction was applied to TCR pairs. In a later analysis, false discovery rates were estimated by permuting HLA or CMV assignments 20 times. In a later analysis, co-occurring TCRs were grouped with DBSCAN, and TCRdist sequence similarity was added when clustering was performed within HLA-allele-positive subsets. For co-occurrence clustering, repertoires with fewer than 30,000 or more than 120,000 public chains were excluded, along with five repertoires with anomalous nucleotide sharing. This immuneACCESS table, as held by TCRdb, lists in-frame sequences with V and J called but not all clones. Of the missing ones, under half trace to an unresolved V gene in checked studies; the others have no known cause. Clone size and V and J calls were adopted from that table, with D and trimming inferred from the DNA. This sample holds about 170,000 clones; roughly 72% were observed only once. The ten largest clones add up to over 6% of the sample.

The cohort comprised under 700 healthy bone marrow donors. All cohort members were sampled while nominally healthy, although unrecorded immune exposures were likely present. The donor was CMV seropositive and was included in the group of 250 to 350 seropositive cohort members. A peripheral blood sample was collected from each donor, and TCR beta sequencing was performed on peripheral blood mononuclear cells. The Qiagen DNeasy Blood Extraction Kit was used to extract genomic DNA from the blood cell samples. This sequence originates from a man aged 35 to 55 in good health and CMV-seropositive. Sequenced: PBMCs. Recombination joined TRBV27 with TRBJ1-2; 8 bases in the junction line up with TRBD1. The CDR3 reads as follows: CASSFVAGQEKFAYTF. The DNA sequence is TGTGCCAGCAGTTTTGTGGCGGGACAGGAGAAGTTCGCCTACACCTTC.